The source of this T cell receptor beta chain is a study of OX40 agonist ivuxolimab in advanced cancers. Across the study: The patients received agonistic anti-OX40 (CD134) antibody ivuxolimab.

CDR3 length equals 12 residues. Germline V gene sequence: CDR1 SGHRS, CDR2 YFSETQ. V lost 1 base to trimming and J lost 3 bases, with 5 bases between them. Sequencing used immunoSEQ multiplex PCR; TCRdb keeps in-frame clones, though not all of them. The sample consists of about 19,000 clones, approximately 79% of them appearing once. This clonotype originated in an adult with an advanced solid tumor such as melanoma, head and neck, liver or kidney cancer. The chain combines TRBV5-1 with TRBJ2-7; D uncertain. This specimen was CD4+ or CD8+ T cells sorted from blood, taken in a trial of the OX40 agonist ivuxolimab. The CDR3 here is CASSLFGYEQYF. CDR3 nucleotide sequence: TGCGCCAGCAGCTTGTTCGGCTACGAGCAGTACTTC.